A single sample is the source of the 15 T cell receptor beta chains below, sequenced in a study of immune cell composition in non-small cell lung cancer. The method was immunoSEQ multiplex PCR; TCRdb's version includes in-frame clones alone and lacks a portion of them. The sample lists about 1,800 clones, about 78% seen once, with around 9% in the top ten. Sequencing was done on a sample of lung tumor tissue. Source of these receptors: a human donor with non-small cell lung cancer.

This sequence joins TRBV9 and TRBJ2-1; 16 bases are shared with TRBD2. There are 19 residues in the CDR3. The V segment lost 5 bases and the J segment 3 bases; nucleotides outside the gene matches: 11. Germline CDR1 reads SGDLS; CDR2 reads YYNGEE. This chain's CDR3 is CASSLSGTSGRALYNEQFF. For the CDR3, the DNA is TGTGCCAGCAGTTTGTCCGGGACTAGCGGGAGGGCCCTCTACAATGAGCAGTTCTTC.

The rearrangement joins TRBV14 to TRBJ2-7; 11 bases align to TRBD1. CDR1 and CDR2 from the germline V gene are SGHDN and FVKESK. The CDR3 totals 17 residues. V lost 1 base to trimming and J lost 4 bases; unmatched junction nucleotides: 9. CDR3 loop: CASSQGGTGQGAYEQYF. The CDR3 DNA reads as TGTGCCAGCAGCCAAGGAGGCACCGGACAGGGGGCATACGAGCAGTACTTC.

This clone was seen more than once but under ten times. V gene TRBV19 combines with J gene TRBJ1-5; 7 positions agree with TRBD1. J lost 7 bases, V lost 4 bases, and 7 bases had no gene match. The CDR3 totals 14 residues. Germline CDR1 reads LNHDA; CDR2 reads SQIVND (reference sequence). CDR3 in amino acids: CASSSDRDLQPQHF. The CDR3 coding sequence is TGTGCCAGTAGTAGCGACAGGGACCTACAGCCCCAGCATTTT.

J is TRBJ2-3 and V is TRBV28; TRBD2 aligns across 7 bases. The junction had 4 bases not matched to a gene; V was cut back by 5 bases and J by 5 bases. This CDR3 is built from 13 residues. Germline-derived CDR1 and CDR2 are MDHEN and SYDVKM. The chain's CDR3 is CASSTTSVDTQYF. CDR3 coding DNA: TGTGCCAGCAGTACAACTAGCGTAGATACGCAGTATTTT.

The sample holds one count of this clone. The CDR3 nucleotides are TGTGCCACCACTCCAGGGACAGGGCCCCCCTACAATGAGCAGTTCTTC. Translation gives CATTPGTGPPYNEQFF. This chain links TRBV10-3 with TRBJ2-1, with 9 nucleotides matching TRBD1. This CDR3 comprises 16 residues. Unmatched junction bases numbered 12, after V lost 10 bases and J lost 2 bases. Germline V CDR1 and CDR2: ENHRY, SYGVKD.

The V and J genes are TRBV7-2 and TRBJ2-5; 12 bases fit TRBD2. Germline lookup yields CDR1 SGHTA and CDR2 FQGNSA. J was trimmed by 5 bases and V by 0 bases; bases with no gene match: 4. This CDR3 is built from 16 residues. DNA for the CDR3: TGTGCCAGCAGCTTAGCAGCTAGCGGGAGGGGGGAGACCCAGTACTTC. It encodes CASSLAASGRGETQYF.

CDR3 sequence (DNA): TGTGCCAGCAGTTTATCGATAATGGCGGGAGAAGAGACCCAGTACTTC. This translates into CASSLSIMAGEETQYF. The chain is built from TRBV27 and TRBJ2-5, with 7 bases aligning to TRBD2. Germline assignment: CDR1 MNHEY and CDR2 SMNVEV (reference sequence). The CDR3 sequence is 16 residues long. J gave up 3 bases and V 0 bases, and 7 bases lay outside the gene matches.

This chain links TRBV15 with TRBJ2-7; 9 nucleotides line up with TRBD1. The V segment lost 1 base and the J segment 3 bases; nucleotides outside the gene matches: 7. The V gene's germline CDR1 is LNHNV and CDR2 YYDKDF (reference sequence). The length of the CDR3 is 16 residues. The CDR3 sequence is CATSRGPGQGRYEQYF. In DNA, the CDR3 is TGTGCCACCAGCAGAGGACCGGGACAGGGCCGCTACGAGCAGTACTTC. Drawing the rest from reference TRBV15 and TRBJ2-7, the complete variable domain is DAMVIQNPRYQVTQFGKPVTLSCSQTLNHNVMYWYQQKSSQAPKLLFHYYDKDFNNEADTPDNFQSRRPNTSFCFLDIRSPGLGDTAMYLCATSRGPGQGRYEQYFGPGTRLTVT.

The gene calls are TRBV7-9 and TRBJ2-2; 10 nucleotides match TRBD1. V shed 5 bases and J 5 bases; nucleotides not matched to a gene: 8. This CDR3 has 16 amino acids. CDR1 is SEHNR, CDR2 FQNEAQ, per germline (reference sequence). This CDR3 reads CASSAGQGGVTGELFF. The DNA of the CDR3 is TGTGCCAGCAGCGCTGGACAGGGGGGGGTAACCGGGGAGCTGTTTTTT.

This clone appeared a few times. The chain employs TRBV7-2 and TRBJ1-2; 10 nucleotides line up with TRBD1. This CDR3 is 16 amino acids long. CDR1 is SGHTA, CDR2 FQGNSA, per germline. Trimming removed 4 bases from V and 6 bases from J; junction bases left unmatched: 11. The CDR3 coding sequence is TGTGCCAGCAGCTCGGGAGAGACAGGGGGCATTGATGGCTACACCTTC. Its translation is CASSSGETGGIDGYTF.

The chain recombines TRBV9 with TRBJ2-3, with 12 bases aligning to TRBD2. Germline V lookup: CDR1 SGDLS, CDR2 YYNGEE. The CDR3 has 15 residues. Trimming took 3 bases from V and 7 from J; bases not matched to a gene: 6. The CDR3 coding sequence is TGTGCCAGCAGCGCTAGCGGGAGGGCCGTAAATACGCAGTATTTT. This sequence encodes CASSASGRAVNTQYF.

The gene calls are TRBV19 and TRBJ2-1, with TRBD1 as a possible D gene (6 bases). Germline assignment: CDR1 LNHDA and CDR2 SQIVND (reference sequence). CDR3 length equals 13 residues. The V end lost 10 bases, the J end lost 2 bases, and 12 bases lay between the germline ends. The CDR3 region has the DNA TGTGCCACCGGCAGGGGTACCTACAATGAGCAGTTCTTC. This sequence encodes CATGRGTYNEQFF. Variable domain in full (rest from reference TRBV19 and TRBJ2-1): DGGITQSPKYLFRKEGQNVTLSCEQNLNHDAMYWYRQDPGQGLRLIYYSQIVNDFQKGDIAEGYSVSREKKESFPLTVTSAQKNPTAFYLCATGRGTYNEQFFGPGTRLTVL.

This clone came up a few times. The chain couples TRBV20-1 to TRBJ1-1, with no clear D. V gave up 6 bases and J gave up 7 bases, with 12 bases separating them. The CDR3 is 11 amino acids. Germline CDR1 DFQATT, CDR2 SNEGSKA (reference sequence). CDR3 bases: TGCAGTGCCCCGCGGGGATTTGAAGCTTTCTTT. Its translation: CSAPRGFEAFF.

CDR3 nucleotides: TGCGCCAGCAGCTTTGGGGGGGCGGGGAACACTGAAGCTTTCTTT. Translating it yields CASSFGGAGNTEAFF. The chain has TRBV5-1 and TRBJ1-1; D possibly corresponds to TRBD1 (6 bases). The CDR3 spans 15 residues. V was cut by 2 bases and J by 1 base, with 12 bases left in between. Germline loops: CDR1 SGHRS, CDR2 YFSETQ.

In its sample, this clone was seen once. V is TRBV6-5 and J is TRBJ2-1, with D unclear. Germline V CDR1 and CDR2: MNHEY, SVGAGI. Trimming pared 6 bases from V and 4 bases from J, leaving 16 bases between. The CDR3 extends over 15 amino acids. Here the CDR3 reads CASSMAQQLYNEQFF. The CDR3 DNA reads TGTGCCAGCAGCATGGCACAGCAGCTTTACAATGAGCAGTTCTTC.